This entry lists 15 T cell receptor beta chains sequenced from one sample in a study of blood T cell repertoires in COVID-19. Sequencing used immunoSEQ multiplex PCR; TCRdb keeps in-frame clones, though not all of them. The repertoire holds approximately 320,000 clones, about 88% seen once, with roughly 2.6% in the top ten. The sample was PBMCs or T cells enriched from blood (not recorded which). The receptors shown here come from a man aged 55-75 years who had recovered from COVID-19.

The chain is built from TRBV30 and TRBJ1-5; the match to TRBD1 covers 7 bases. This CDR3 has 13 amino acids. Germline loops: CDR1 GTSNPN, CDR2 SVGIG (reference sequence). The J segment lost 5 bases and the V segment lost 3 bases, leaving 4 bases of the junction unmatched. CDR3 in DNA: TGTGCCTGGAGCCAGGGGGTTTATCAGCCCCAGCATTTT. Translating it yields CAWSQGVYQPQHF.

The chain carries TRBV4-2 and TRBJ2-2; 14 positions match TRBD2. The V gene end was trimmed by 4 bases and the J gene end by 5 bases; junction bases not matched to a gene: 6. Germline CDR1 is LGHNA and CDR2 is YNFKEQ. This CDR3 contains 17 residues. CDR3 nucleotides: TGTGCCAGCAGCCCGGGACTAGCGGGGGTTGAAACCGGGGAGCTGTTTTTT. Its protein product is CASSPGLAGVETGELFF.

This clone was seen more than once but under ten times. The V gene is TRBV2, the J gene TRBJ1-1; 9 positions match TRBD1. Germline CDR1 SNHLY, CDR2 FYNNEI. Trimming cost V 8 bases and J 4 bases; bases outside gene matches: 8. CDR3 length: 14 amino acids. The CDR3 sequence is CASVPGQGPTEAFF. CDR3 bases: TGTGCCAGCGTCCCGGGACAGGGCCCCACTGAAGCTTTCTTT.

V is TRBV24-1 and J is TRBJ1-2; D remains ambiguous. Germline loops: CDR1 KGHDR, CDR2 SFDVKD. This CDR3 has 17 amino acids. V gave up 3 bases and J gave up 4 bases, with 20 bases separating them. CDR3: CATSDAGWLGGSYGYTF. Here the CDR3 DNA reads TGTGCCACCAGTGATGCGGGATGGTTGGGCGGCAGCTATGGCTACACCTTC.

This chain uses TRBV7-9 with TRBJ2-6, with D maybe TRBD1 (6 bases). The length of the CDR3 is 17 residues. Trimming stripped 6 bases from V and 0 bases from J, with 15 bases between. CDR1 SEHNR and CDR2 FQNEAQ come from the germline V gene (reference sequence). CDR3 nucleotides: TGTGCCAGCAGTCACCGGGACACATCCTCTGGGGCCAACGTCCTGACTTTC. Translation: CASSHRDTSSGANVLTF.

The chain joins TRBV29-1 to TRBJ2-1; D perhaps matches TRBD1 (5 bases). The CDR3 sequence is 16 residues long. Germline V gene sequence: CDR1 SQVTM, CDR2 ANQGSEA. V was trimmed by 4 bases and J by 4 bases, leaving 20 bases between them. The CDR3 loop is CSVVLFQGYSYNEQFF. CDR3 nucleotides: TGCAGCGTTGTATTATTCCAGGGTTACTCATACAATGAGCAGTTCTTC.

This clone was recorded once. For the CDR3, the DNA is TGTGCCAGCAAGTTCCGAGGGGGACCCCAAGACACTGAAGCTTTCTTT. It translates to CASKFRGGPQDTEAFF. The chain employs TRBV11-2 and TRBJ1-1; weak D call: TRBD1 (6 bases). This CDR3 region has 16 residues. CDR1 and CDR2 from the germline V gene are SGHAT and FQNNGV. Trimming took off 7 bases at V and 3 bases at J, with 21 bases between the two ends. Using reference TRBV11-2 and TRBJ1-1 for the parts outside the CDR3, the full variable domain is EAGVAQSPRYKIIEKRQSVAFWCNPISGHATLYWYQQILGQGPKLLIQFQNNGVVDDSQLPKDRFSAERLKGVDSTLKIQPAKLEDSAVYLCASKFRGGPQDTEAFFGQGTRLTVV.

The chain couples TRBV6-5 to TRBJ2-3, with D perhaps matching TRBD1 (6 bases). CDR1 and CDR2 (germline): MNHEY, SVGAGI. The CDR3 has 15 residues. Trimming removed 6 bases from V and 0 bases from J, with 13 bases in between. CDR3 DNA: TGTGCCAGCAGGGCCAGGGGCCCGAGCACAGATACGCAGTATTTT. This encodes CASRARGPSTDTQYF.

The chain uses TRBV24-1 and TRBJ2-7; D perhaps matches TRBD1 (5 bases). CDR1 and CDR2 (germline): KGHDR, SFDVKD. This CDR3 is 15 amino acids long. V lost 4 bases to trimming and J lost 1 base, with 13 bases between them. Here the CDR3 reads CATSDSWGGSYEQYF. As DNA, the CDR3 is TGTGCCACCAGTGACTCGTGGGGCGGATCCTACGAGCAGTACTTC.

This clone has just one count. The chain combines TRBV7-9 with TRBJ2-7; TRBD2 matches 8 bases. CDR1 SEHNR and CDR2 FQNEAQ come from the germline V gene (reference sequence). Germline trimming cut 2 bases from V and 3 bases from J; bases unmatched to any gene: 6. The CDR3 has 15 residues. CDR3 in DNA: TGTGCCAGCAGCTTATCGGGAGGGGTCAACTACGAGCAGTACTTC. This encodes CASSLSGGVNYEQYF.

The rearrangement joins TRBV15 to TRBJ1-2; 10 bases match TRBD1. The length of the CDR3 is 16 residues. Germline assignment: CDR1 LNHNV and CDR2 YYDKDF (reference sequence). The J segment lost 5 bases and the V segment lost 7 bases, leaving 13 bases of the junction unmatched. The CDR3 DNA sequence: TGTGCCACCAAGACAGGGGGCGGAAAGGGATGGTATGGCTACACCTTC. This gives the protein CATKTGGGKGWYGYTF.

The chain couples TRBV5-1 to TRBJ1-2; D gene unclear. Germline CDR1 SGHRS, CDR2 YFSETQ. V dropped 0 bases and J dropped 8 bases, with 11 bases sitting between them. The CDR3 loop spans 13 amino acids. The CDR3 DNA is TGCGCCAGCAGCTTGGCCGCAGGAACGGGCTACACCTTC. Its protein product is CASSLAAGTGYTF. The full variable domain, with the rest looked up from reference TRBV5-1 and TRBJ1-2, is KAGVTQTPRYLIKTRGQQVTLSCSPISGHRSVSWYQQTPGQGLQFLFEYFSETQRNKGNFPGRFSGRQFSNSRSEMNVSTLELGDSALYLCASSLAAGTGYTFGSGTRLTVV.

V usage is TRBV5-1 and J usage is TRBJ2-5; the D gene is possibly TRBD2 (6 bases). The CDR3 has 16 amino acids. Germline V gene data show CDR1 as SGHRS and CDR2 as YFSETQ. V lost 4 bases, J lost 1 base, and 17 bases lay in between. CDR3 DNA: TGCGCCAGCAGCCTCCCCATGGGGACTTCCCAAGAGACCCAGTACTTC. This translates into CASSLPMGTSQETQYF.

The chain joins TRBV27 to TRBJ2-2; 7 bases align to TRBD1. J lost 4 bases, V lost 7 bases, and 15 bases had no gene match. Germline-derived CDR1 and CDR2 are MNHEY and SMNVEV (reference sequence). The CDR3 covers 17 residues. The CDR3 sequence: CASNLRGPSSPTGELFF. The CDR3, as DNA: TGTGCCAGCAATCTTAGGGGGCCATCCTCGCCCACCGGGGAGCTGTTTTTT.

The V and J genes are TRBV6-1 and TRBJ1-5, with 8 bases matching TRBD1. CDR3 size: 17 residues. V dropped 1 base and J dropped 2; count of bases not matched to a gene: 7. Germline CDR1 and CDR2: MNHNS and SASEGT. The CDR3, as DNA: TGTGCCAGCAGTGAAGGTGTGACAGGGGCTCGCAATCAGCCCCAGCATTTT. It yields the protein CASSEGVTGARNQPQHF.